This TCR beta chain emerged from a study of patients and donors after allogeneic stem cell transplantation (dated by TCRdb to the early 2020s). The protocol used for the library was RT-PCR. Instrument used: NextSeq 550. The public sequencing data were trimmed at Q25 with fastp and processed into clonotypes with MiXCR by TCRdb, which kept only in-frame beta chains. Each entry is one CDR3 protein sequence, shown with its most common DNA and genes. The sample profile shows about 200,000 distinct CDR3 sequences; 40% to 45% of them were found once. The top ten hold 33% of the sample. Trimming costs V 1 base and J 4 bases, and their ends lie 16 bases apart. Spanning cysteine to phenylalanine, the CDR3 consists of 16 amino acids. This entry keeps only the CDR3 DNA: 48 bases, framed from base 1. The germline V gene (reference sequence) supplies CDR1 SEHNR and CDR2 FQNEAQ. A few counts support this clonotype. There is no known antigen for this receptor. No clone much larger than this one lies a single base away; base qualities are absent.

This sequence uses TRBV7-9 and TRBJ1-1; 5 matching bases give a weak D call of TRBD1. Sequenced input: blood, either unsorted or a sorted T cell fraction (not recorded which). The sequence was obtained from a human donor who was either an allogeneic HSCT recipient or a stem cell or donor lymphocyte infusion donor (not recorded which). It is not recorded whose cells these are; they may come from a transplant donor. The bases read TGTGCCAGCAGCTTAGGAGGAGGGGTTTGGGGCACTGAAGCTTTCTTT. This sequence encodes CASSLGGGVWGTEAFF.